Following are 2 T cell receptor beta chains from one sample sequenced in a study of shared clonotypes between healthy human individuals. Here immunoSEQ multiplex PCR was the method, and the copy in TCRdb shows in-frame clones only, minus some. The data show hundreds of thousands of clones, with roughly 70% seen just once and about 1.7% held by the top ten. Input material: memory CD4+ T cells sorted from blood. Subset: CD45RA-negative fraction. The receptors stem from a woman in her twenties or thirties in good health.

This CDR3 reads CASSLSTRRFRAGDGYTF. The CDR3 DNA reads TGTGCCAGCAGTTTATCCACACGTCGGTTCAGGGCGGGCGATGGCTACACCTTC. This chain joins TRBV28 and TRBJ1-2; tentative D call: TRBD1 (5 bases). The germline V gene has CDR1 MDHEN and CDR2 SYDVKM. V was cut by 1 base and J by 6 bases, with 24 bases left in between. The CDR3 loop spans 18 amino acids.

V gene TRBV10-2 combines with J gene TRBJ2-3, with a weak D call TRBD1 (6 bases). V was trimmed by 4 bases and J by 4 bases, leaving 15 bases between them. Germline CDR1 and CDR2: WSHSY and SAAADI. The CDR3 runs to 15 residues. The CDR3 sequence: CASSAPAGGADTQYF. The CDR3 DNA sequence: TGCGCCAGCAGTGCCCCAGCTGGGGGCGCAGATACGCAGTATTTT.